Listed below are T cell receptor beta chains from one sample, sequenced in a study of CD8+ T cells in alopecia areata. Assay used: immunoSEQ multiplex PCR; TCRdb lists only in-frame clones, some missing. This table holds approximately 150,000 clones, 40% to 65% found once. The sequences come from CD4+ T cells sorted from blood, collected at week 0. The receptor set was obtained from a human donor with alopecia areata. CDR3s include the opening cysteine and the closing phenylalanine or tryptophan. D genes are given only for firm matches. Size is omitted from some rows. Given values are once, few, many or a class for expanded clones.

clone_size | cdr3_length | j_call | d_call | v_call | cdr3_nt | cdr3_aa
- | 14 | TRBJ2-5 | TRBD2 | TRBV6-5 | TGTGCCAGCAGTTCGAGCGGGGTCCAAGAGACCCAGTACTTC | CASSSSGVQETQYF
once | 15 | TRBJ1-5 | - | TRBV19 | TGTGCCAGTACCACTGCGGGGGCTCCAAATCAGCCCCAGCATTTT | CASTTAGAPNQPQHF
many | 16 | TRBJ2-3 | TRBD2 | TRBV28 | TGTGCCAGCAGTTTATTTAGCGGGCGTAACACAGATACGCAGTATTTT | CASSLFSGRNTDTQYF
few | 12 | TRBJ1-2 | TRBD1 | TRBV29-1 | TGCAGCGTTGTCCTCCCAGGGGGTGGCTACACCTTC | CSVVLPGGGYTF
- | 13 | TRBJ2-3 | - | TRBV9 | TGTGCCAGCAGCCCTCGACAGACAGATACGCAGTATTTT | CASSPRQTDTQYF
- | 13 | TRBJ1-1 | TRBD1 | TRBV30 | TGTGCCTGGGAGACAGGGGCGAACACTGAAGCTTTCTTT | CAWETGANTEAFF
- | 13 | TRBJ2-6 | - | TRBV5-6 | TGTGCCAGCAGCTACGTTGGGGCCAACGTCCTGACTTTC | CASSYVGANVLTF
- | 13 | TRBJ1-2 | - | TRBV6-1 | TGTGCCACTGCTGACGGGGTAGGCTATGGCTACACCTTC | CATADGVGYGYTF
few | 14 | TRBJ2-7 | - | TRBV11-2 | TGTGCCAGCAGCTTTCTCAACGGGCCCAACGAGCAGTACTTC | CASSFLNGPNEQYF
- | 13 | TRBJ1-4 | - | TRBV4-3 | TGCGCCAGCAGCTCTAGGACAGTTGAAAAACTGTTTTTT | CASSSRTVEKLFF
- | 12 | TRBJ1-2 | - | TRBV30 | TGTGCCTGGAGTCAACAGAATTATGGCTACACCTTC | CAWSQQNYGYTF